The T cell receptor (beta chain) under discussion was sequenced for a study of cytomegalovirus exposure and HLA in healthy donors (dated 2017 in TCRdb). Study-wide context: According to an earlier analysis of a few hundred of the donors, roughly 180 million T cells yielded over 100 million unique TCR beta sequences and 276 Gb of sequence data. Approximately 300 gigabases of sequencing data and around 85 million unique TCR sequences made up an early release that covered about 640 HLA-typed donors. Among the approximately 400 genotyped donors, 81% belonged to the genetic ancestry cluster associated with self-reported Caucasian donors. The study aimed to test whether signatures of past pathogen exposure could be identified by cataloging public T cell receptors. The study profiled the T cell repertoires of about 720 subjects by immunosequencing and related them to cytomegalovirus serostatus. Along with the roughly 670-subject first cohort, a separate validation cohort of around 120 different subjects was used. To predict cytomegalovirus infection status, the study brought together high-throughput TCR immunosequencing, statistical association of individual TCRs with disease status, and machine learning. A later analysis re-analyzed previously published TCR beta repertoires from about 730 donors and added high-resolution HLA genotyping to study TCR occurrence patterns. In the later analysis, no new phenotypic data were used to find candidate immune exposures; instead, reliance was placed on TCR beta sequences and their occurrence across donors. To decide whether each TCR beta V gene segment behaved as functional or pseudogenic, an earlier analysis of some 540 of the donors relied on high-throughput TCR beta sequencing. Alongside the repertoire data, information on donor age, sex, ethnicity and CMV serostatus was compiled. In a later genetic analysis, genome-wide SNP genotypes for about three fifths of the roughly 670 donors were used, and that subset was treated as a discovery cohort. Every repertoire in the discovery cohort had been generated on one and the same sequencing platform. Both class I and class II loci were covered by HLA typing, at four-digit resolution. Typing coverage differed by locus: A, B, C, DRB1 and DQB1 were typed in about 620-640 donors, DQA1 in 522, DPA1 in around 580, and DPB1 in just under 480. Four to six DR-DQ haplotypes were handled as single units for association and clustering, since linkage in the cohort was strong. Among roughly 370 genotyped donors of the cohort, an average of approximately 240,000 unique TCR beta nucleotide sequences were sequenced per donor, around 20% of them non-productive.

On this clone itself: There is no known antigen for this receptor. No much larger clonotype is one base removed from it; base qualities were not supplied.

The CDR3 starts with the cysteine, ends with the phenylalanine, and has 13 residues. The CDR3 DNA has 39 bases and is translated from base 1. The CDR1 and CDR2 encoded by the germline V gene are SQVTM and ANQGSEA. Trimmed from V: 4 bases; trimmed from J: 4 bases; junction bases lacking a gene match: 7. Results and caveats for the whole study, not just this receptor: A later analysis found that TCR association rates varied across HLA loci, with DRB1 alleles showing the most associated TCRs and HLA-C alleles the fewest. A later analysis found that most CMV-associated TCR beta chains appeared HLA-restricted, with HLA associations seemingly driven largely by CMV exposure. In a later genetic analysis, a missense DCLRE1C variant was associated with V-gene and J-gene trimming of TCR beta chains, and the association was replicated in an independent cohort. In a later analysis, several top co-occurrence clusters were reported to appear linked to parvovirus B19, influenza, CMV and Epstein-Barr virus. Specific HLA alleles were associated with some 15,000 TCR beta sequences at a false discovery rate of 0.05 in a later analysis. Because some donors lacked HLA typing at each locus, the association tests relied only on the typed subset. The earlier analysis of some 560 of the donors excluded approximately 17 rarely observed V segments, including chromosome 9 orphons, because counts were too low. An earlier analysis of roughly 570 of the donors showed that most TCR beta V segments appeared in productive rearrangements either about 90% or about 30% of the time, which broadly matched IMGT annotations. This cohort had only TCR beta chains sequenced, and the lack of alpha or paired-chain data limited which features could be detected. A cluster of highly shared sequence variants was judged likely to be a technical artifact of the sequencing pipeline. When HLA alleles, especially DR and DQ, strongly co-occurred, TCR associations were difficult to assign to individual alleles. While some public TCRs were present in many individuals, most TCR sequences turned up only very rarely across donors. According to a later genetic analysis, donors in an Asian-associated ancestry cluster had fewer N-insertions in productive TCRs than the approximately 710-donor mean. The authors suggested that the approach could potentially be extended to other disease states and immunological phenotypes. The only immune exposure information available for the cohort was CMV serostatus. The 87-base-pair reads could not distinguish some IMGT-functional V segments, including TRBV6-2 and TRBV6-3, so those segments were excluded. In vitro tests confirmed that a few of the cytomegalovirus-associated TCR beta chains recognize cytomegalovirus antigens. In a later analysis, HLA-associated TCR beta chains were found to be more clonally expanded and to have lower generation probabilities than equally common non-associated chains. Correlated functional status among segregating V segments might reflect linkage disequilibrium, but an unknown experimental factor could not be ruled out. In the study, some 160 TCR beta chains were listed as associated with cytomegalovirus. A further reported finding was that TCR beta sequences accurately predicted the HLA-A and HLA-B alleles for most subjects in the first cohort. Cytomegalovirus status was reported to be diagnosed by the classifier with high specificity and sensitivity in both the original and validation cohorts. Presence/absence analyses assumed roughly uniform sequencing depth across donors, an assumption that may not hold.

The cohort was made up of around 720 healthy bone marrow donors. At the time of sampling, every cohort member was nominally healthy, though immune exposures that went unrecorded were likely present. The donor was CMV seropositive and belonged to the group of 250 to 300 seropositive cohort members. A peripheral blood sample was collected from each donor, and TCR beta sequencing was performed on peripheral blood mononuclear cells. Genomic DNA was extracted from the blood cell samples with the Qiagen DNeasy Blood Extraction Kit. Preparation of the library involved the immunoSEQ multiplex PCR assay. For the multiplex PCR, a mixture combining 60 forward primers for TCR Vbeta segments and 13 reverse primers for TCR Jbeta segments was used. Amplification of the CDR3 region of rearranged TCR beta genes was performed with a multiplex PCR assay on genomic DNA. The Illumina HiSeq System was used to sequence the amplified TCR beta libraries as 87-base-pair reads. The original pipeline was this. Across the 600 to 700 repertoires, a later analysis counted tens of millions of unique TCR beta chains, around 11 million of which were shared by at least two donors. To remove PCR and sequencing errors, raw reads were error-corrected and collapsed into unique sequences using a nearest-neighbor algorithm that merged closely related sequences. CDR3 sequences were aligned to IMGT reference sequences to assign V, D and J gene segments. For a sequence to be retained, a match of at least six nucleotides to both a V gene segment and a J gene segment was required. Rearrangements were called productive when the CDR3 lacked stop codons and stayed in frame with V and J; all others were non-productive. CDR3 was defined by IMGT convention, running from the second conserved V-encoded cysteine to the conserved J-encoded phenylalanine. In an earlier analysis of roughly 610 of the donors, sequences lacking an unambiguous match to a single V gene segment were excluded. In an earlier analysis of several hundred of the donors, V segments were called functional above 56.7% productive rearrangements and were called segregating when the between-donor standard deviation exceeded 5%. To diagnose cytomegalovirus status from the catalog of TCR beta chain sequences, a statistical classification framework was built. In a later analysis, TCR nucleotide sequences were compared against IMGT/GENE-DB human TR gene sequences so that V and J genes could be assigned. In a later analysis, CDR3 sequences and most-parsimonious VDJ recombination scenarios were assigned using the TCRdist pipeline. In a later analysis, each TCR beta chain was defined by its CDR3 amino acid sequence together with its V-gene family, and reads lacking a unique V-gene family were excluded. To address suspected cross-contamination and a sequencing artifact, a later analysis removed a few hundred highly shared, low-generation-probability nucleotide sequences. A later analysis calculated a clonal expansion index for each public chain from normalized within-repertoire ranks of inferred template counts. A later analysis computed generation probabilities with a VDJ recombination model fitted to out-of-frame rearrangements, and checked the results against IGoR. Hypergeometric tests were used in a later analysis to score TCR-TCR, TCR-HLA and TCR-CMV co-occurrence, with a repertoire-size bias correction applied to the TCR pairs. To estimate false discovery rates, a later analysis permuted the HLA or CMV assignments 20 times. In a later analysis, co-occurring TCRs were grouped using DBSCAN, and TCRdist sequence similarity was added for clustering within HLA-allele-positive subsets. Co-occurrence clustering excluded repertoires with fewer than 30,000 or more than 120,000 public chains, plus five with anomalous nucleotide sharing. This is the immuneACCESS table as TCRdb keeps it, with only in-frame sequences that have V and J called. A part of the clones is gone; compared with another copy, unresolved V genes explain less than half, and the rest is unexplained. D and trimming were read from the DNA, whereas the V and J calls and clone size are those reported in that table. This sample gives 250,000 to 350,000 clones in total; 86% of them show up just once. The top ten hold approximately 4.3% of the sample.

This clonotype originated in a man aged 40-49 years in good health and CMV-seropositive. The chain is made from TRBV29-1 and TRBJ2-7; 7 middle bases align to TRBD1. The sequencing sample was made of PBMCs. The sequenced DNA is TGCAGCGTTGGGAGCAGGGGGATTTACGAGCAGTACTTC. The resulting protein is CSVGSRGIYEQYF.